The source of this T cell receptor beta chain is a study of blood T cells in healthy people across ages. Primers used in a second PCR of roughly 7 to 12 cycles were a sample-barcoded 5' primer and a J-beta primer mix. Individual samples furnished no less than 2.5 million CDR3-containing paired-end reads apiece. TCRdb re-called the 5' RACE reads through MiXCR, storing one row per CDR3 protein. This table has about 680,000 distinct CDR3 sequences, 45% to 50% appearing once. Healthy Caucasian individuals from Russia aged about 6 to 90 served as donors. Regarding the study as a whole: Age brought a roughly linear fall in TCR beta diversity measured per million T cells.

A word on this clonotype: No antigen is known for it.

The material sequenced was blood. This TCR came from a woman aged 60 to 75 in good health.

CDR3 residues: CAISGAGGYNEQYF. As DNA, the CDR3 is TGTGCCATCAGTGGGGCGGGGGGGTACAATGAGCAGTACTTC. J is TRBJ2-1 and V is TRBV10-3, with TRBD2 matching over 9 bases. The DNA end favors TRBJ2-7, so the J call may be wrong. This CDR3 contains 14 residues. The germline gives CDR1 ENHRY, CDR2 SYGVKD.